Listed below are T cell receptor beta chains from one sample, sequenced in a study of control samples from healthy donors and cancer patients. This table comes from immunoSEQ multiplex PCR, and its TCRdb copy is limited to in-frame clones, with some not included. Counted here are about 80,000 clones, roughly 91% occurring once; the ten biggest clones make up 6.5% to 8%. Sequenced: blood. These receptors were collected from a woman aged 55-70 years in good health. The conserved cysteine and the conserved F or W are not part of the CDR3 here.

TRBV7-7	TRBJ1-4	ASSSGLSNEKLF
TRBV12-3/TRBV12-4	TRBJ2-3	ASSLGTADTQY
TRBV24-1	TRBJ2-1	ATSDFSDEQF
TRBV4-1	TRBJ1-5	ASSQGEQGNQPQH
TRBV15	TRBJ2-7	ATSRAIQAGVSSYEQY
TRBV11-2	TRBJ2-3	ASSLGTTDTQY
TRBV11-2	TRBJ2-5	ASSLAIPGGETQY
TRBV28	TRBJ1-2	ASSGGGPGQGAPYGYT
TRBV7-7	TRBJ2-1	ASSLDPYNEQF
TRBV7-9	TRBJ1-2	ASSPAQGLWYGYT
TRBV5-1	TRBJ1-1	ASSPGATRVNTEAF
TRBV24-1	TRBJ1-1	ATSGSQGASSEAF
TRBV6-5	TRBJ1-6	ASSYSSGANNSPLH
TRBV5-1	TRBJ2-2	ASSLGARTGELF
TRBV4-3	TRBJ2-3	ASSREEGALVGLTDTQY
TRBV30	TRBJ1-1	AWDQGVVAEAF
TRBV6-5	TRBJ1-1	ASRTTASTEAF
TRBV19	TRBJ1-2	ASRELRGTAYGYT
TRBV6-5	TRBJ1-1	ASSYAGFGLNTEAF
TRBV18	TRBJ1-1	ASSPRVPGQGFWTEAF
TRBV2	TRBJ2-5	ASSERTAEETQY
TRBV7-9	TRBJ2-3	ASSTIRTGVLFGPY
TRBV7-9	TRBJ1-1	ASSFYGGQTEAF
TRBV27	TRBJ1-2	ASSEGGVGYT
TRBV5-1	TRBJ2-7	ASSLGQGVSYEQY
TRBV18	TRBJ1-1	ASSPELMGNTEAF
TRBV19	TRBJ2-7	ASSPPGSYEQY
TRBV3-1/TRBV3-2	TRBJ1-6	ASSKRTGRAGNSPLH
TRBV18	TRBJ2-3	ASSPPSTDTQY
TRBV9	TRBJ1-2	ASSPDGTSYGYT
TRBV9	TRBJ1-2	ASSVRAISGGGYT
TRBV7-8	TRBJ1-1	ASSSQGGNTEAF
TRBV5-1	TRBJ2-5	ASRGTSVRETQY
TRBV15	TRBJ1-3	ATRVGGGNTIY
TRBV6-1	TRBJ1-2	ASSESWQVYGYT
TRBV27	TRBJ1-6	ASRWTPNSPLH
TRBV7-9	TRBJ2-7	ASSSVSYEQY
TRBV3-1/TRBV3-2	TRBJ1-2	ASSQASGLLGYT
TRBV4-1	TRBJ2-2	ASSQDLRARELF
TRBV5-1	TRBJ1-2	ASSLEAGGQPNYGYT
TRBV10-1	TRBJ1-1	ASSEPELHRKPDTEAF
TRBV4-1	TRBJ1-3	ASSHVESSGNTIY
TRBV5-1	TRBJ1-2	ASSTGTGISYGYT
TRBV5-1	TRBJ1-1	ASSLEQLGLAEAF
TRBV11-2	TRBJ1-2	ASSLDRNYGYT
TRBV28	TRBJ1-6	ASTPSPLASPLH
TRBV6-1	TRBJ1-4	ASSDRYNEKLF
TRBV11-3	TRBJ2-3	ASSLRSSASTDTQY
TRBV25-1	TRBJ2-6	ASSGRQHSGANVLT
TRBV18	TRBJ1-1	ASSPPHPTSGPWGTEAF
TRBV5-1	TRBJ1-1	ASSSGYRMNTEAF
TRBV11-3	TRBJ1-1	ASSLARTTTEAF
TRBV18	TRBJ2-1	ASSPPQRGGSYNEQF
TRBV19	TRBJ2-6	ASSGLDRANVLT